Each of the 28 T cell receptor beta chains below was sequenced from the same sample in a study of shared clonotypes between healthy human individuals. Only in-frame clones appear in the TCRdb table, and some are missing; sequencing was by immunoSEQ multiplex PCR. Of about 2.4 million clones listed, over 85% are singletons. Sequencing used naive CD4+ T cells from PBMCs. Subset here: CD45RA+ positively selected. Source of these receptors: a man between 18 and 35 years old in good health. Some clones in this sample may be carry-over from other donors' samples.

The chain's CDR3 is CASSYSSGSFNEQFF. The CDR3 DNA reads TGTGCCAGCAGTTACTCTAGCGGGAGTTTCAATGAGCAGTTCTTC. The chain recombines TRBV6-6 with TRBJ2-1, with TRBD2 identical over 9 bases. J gave up 6 bases and V 0 bases, and 3 bases lay outside the gene matches. The CDR3 has 15 residues. Looked up from germline, CDR1 is MNHNY and CDR2 is SVGAGI (reference sequence).

The rearrangement links TRBV6-5 to TRBJ2-5; D is unresolved. This CDR3 is 13 amino acids long. Trimming stripped 5 bases from V and 9 bases from J, with 16 bases between. From germline, CDR1 is MNHEY and CDR2 SVGAGI. The CDR3 nucleotides read TGTGCCAGCAGTCTCTCGGGTTTTGGGGCCCAGTACTTC. This encodes CASSLSGFGAQYF.

As concerns this clone: At the DNA level, this CDR3 is encoded by other sequences in the same sample as well. The genes are TRBV5-6 and TRBJ2-3, with D uncertain. Germline V CDR1 and CDR2: SGHDT, YYEEEE. The CDR3 loop spans 13 amino acids. The germline V and J ends were trimmed by 4 bases and 1 base, with 7 bases remaining between them. This chain's CDR3 is CASSLAGTDTQYF. CDR3 bases: TGTGCCAGCAGCCTCGCGGGCACAGATACGCAGTATTTT.

The chain has TRBV5-4 and TRBJ2-1; 9 bases align to TRBD1. Germline V gene data show CDR1 as SGHNT and CDR2 as YYREEE (reference sequence). The CDR3 length is 14 residues. Trimming at V came to 4 bases and at J to 7 bases, leaving 6 bases not matched to a gene. The CDR3 loop reads CASSTQGAVNEQFF. The CDR3 coding sequence is TGTGCCAGCAGCACACAGGGGGCGGTGAATGAGCAGTTCTTC.

The chain recombines TRBV25-1 with TRBJ2-2; TRBD1 aligns across 8 bases. From germline, CDR1 is MGHDK and CDR2 SYGVNS. The CDR3 consists of 15 residues. V shed 3 bases, J shed 8 bases, and the junction held 8 bases outside the gene matches. The CDR3 loop reads CASSDAGGDSGELFF. CDR3 DNA sequence: TGTGCCAGCAGTGATGCAGGGGGCGATTCGGGGGAGCTGTTTTTT.

This chain joins TRBV2 and TRBJ1-4; no clear D gene. Germline assignment: CDR1 SNHLY and CDR2 FYNNEI. V lost 2 bases and J lost 6, with 16 bases in between. The CDR3 covers 16 residues. This CDR3 is CASSEQWAASYEKLFF. CDR3 DNA sequence: TGTGCCAGCAGTGAACAGTGGGCGGCCAGCTATGAAAAACTGTTTTTT.

The chain has TRBV28 and TRBJ2-1; D is possibly TRBD2 (6 bases). This CDR3 region has 14 residues. Trimming took off 6 bases at V and 6 bases at J, with 15 bases between the two ends. Germline V CDR1 and CDR2: MDHEN, SYDVKM. The CDR3 DNA is TGTGCCAGCAGGGGGCCACTAGCAGGCAATGAGCAGTTCTTC. It specifies CASRGPLAGNEQFF.

The chain has TRBV18 and TRBJ1-1; D possibly corresponds to TRBD1 (5 bases). Trimming left V 3 bases short and J 4 bases short, with 12 bases between. Germline V gene lookup returns CDR1 KGHSH and CDR2 LQKENI. The CDR3 is 14 residues long. The CDR3 sequence: CASSPPPGGTEAFF. CDR3 nucleotide sequence: TGTGCCAGCTCACCTCCCCCGGGGGGCACTGAAGCTTTCTTT.

V and J are TRBV10-3 and TRBJ2-3; 14 nucleotides align to TRBD2. Germline-derived CDR1 and CDR2 are ENHRY and SYGVKD. Trimming cost V 3 bases and J 6 bases; bases outside gene matches: 5. The CDR3 spans 16 residues. The CDR3 DNA reads TGTGCCATCAGTGAAGGGACTAGCGGGAGTGGGGATACGCAGTATTTT. This codes for CAISEGTSGSGDTQYF.

The chain couples TRBV9 to TRBJ2-4; D gene uncertain. CDR1 is SGDLS, CDR2 YYNGEE, per germline. The ends were cut back, 4 bases at V and 5 bases at J, with 10 bases in the middle. There are 13 residues in the CDR3. CDR3 DNA: TGTGCCAGCAGCAGGGCGGCCGAAAACATTCAGTACTTC. It is translated as CASSRAAENIQYF.

On this clone: This sample includes further DNA sequences coding for the same CDR3. The chain joins TRBV5-1 to TRBJ1-1, with TRBD1 matching 7 bases. J was trimmed by 2 bases and V by 1 base; bases with no gene match: 2. This CDR3 is built from 14 residues. Germline-derived CDR1 and CDR2 are SGHRS and YFSETQ. This chain's CDR3 is CASSLTGANTEAFF. The CDR3 region has the DNA TGCGCCAGCAGCTTGACAGGGGCTAACACTGAAGCTTTCTTT.

This sequence joins TRBV10-1 and TRBJ2-7; perhaps TRBD2 as D (5 bases). Between the trimmed V and J ends, which lost 3 bases and 6 bases, there was a span of 12 bases. Germline values: CDR1 WNHNN, CDR2 SYGVQD (reference sequence). This CDR3 spans 13 amino acids. DNA of the CDR3: TGCGCCAGCAGTGACTTTTTTGCGGGCGAGCAGTACTTC. Protein: CASSDFFAGEQYF.

V gene TRBV29-1 combines with J gene TRBJ1-3; tentatively, D is TRBD1 (6 bases). Germline V lookup: CDR1 SQVTM, CDR2 ANQGSEA. Trimming stripped 6 bases from V and 6 bases from J, with 15 bases between. This CDR3 region has 13 residues. The CDR3 sequence is CSVADRSQNTIYF. The DNA for the CDR3 is TGCAGCGTCGCAGACAGGTCCCAAAACACCATATATTTT.

This sequence joins TRBV27 and TRBJ2-1; D might be TRBD2 (5 bases). Between the trimmed V and J ends, which lost 8 bases and 2 bases, there was a span of 19 bases. The CDR3 extends over 16 amino acids. The V gene's germline CDR1 is MNHEY and CDR2 SMNVEV (reference sequence). The CDR3 DNA reads as TGTGCCAGCCACACGAGGGCCACGAGGCCCTACAATGAGCAGTTCTTC. Its translation: CASHTRATRPYNEQFF.

CDR3 DNA: TGCGCCAGCAGCCCGGGGGACGGCTACGAGCAGTACTTC. Protein product: CASSPGDGYEQYF. This chain uses TRBV5-1 with TRBJ2-7, with D perhaps matching TRBD2 (6 bases). V dropped 4 bases and J dropped 3 bases, with 11 bases sitting between them. The CDR3 totals 13 residues. From germline, CDR1 is SGHRS and CDR2 YFSETQ.

The chain recombines TRBV28 with TRBJ2-4; D is uncertain. This CDR3 comprises 12 residues. Germline loops: CDR1 MDHEN, CDR2 SYDVKM. Trimming stripped 7 bases from V and 6 bases from J, with 10 bases between. In nucleotides, the CDR3 is TGTGCCAGCATGGCGGAAATAAACATTCAGTACTTC. Protein: CASMAEINIQYF.

Of note for this clone: The CDR3 carries no conserved terminal phenylalanine or tryptophan, so it likely arises from a read error. The gene calls are TRBV4-1 and TRBJ1-2; D unclear. The CDR3 consists of 14 residues. Germline V lookup: CDR1 MGHRA, CDR2 YSYEKL. The V and J ends lost 1 base and 2 bases respectively, with 8 bases between them. This CDR3 reads CASSQGMGNYGYTL. CDR3 coding DNA: TGCGCCAGCAGCCAAGGTATGGGGAACTATGGCTACACCCTC.

The chain recombines TRBV5-4 with TRBJ1-2, with 7 bases aligning to TRBD1. Germline V gene lookup returns CDR1 SGHNT and CDR2 YYREEE (reference sequence). There are 16 residues in the CDR3. Losses at the gene ends were 4 bases for V and 1 base for J; bases not matched to a gene: 10. The CDR3, as DNA: TGTGCCAGCAGCCTATCACCGGGACAGATTAACTATGGCTACACCTTC. Translating gives CASSLSPGQINYGYTF.

CDR3: CASSQFAYSYNEQFF. CDR3 sequence (DNA): TGCGCCAGCAGCCAGTTCGCTTACTCCTACAATGAGCAGTTCTTC. The gene calls are TRBV4-3 and TRBJ2-1; no clear D. The CDR3 loop spans 15 amino acids. The germline CDR1 and CDR2 sequences are LGHNA and YSLEER. Trimming left V 3 bases short and J 0 bases short, with 9 bases between.

This rearrangement joins TRBV19 to TRBJ1-1, with D unresolved. Germline-derived CDR1 and CDR2 are LNHDA and SQIVND (reference sequence). Trimming removed 9 bases from V and 1 base from J, with 9 bases in between. This CDR3 contains 12 residues. CDR3 residues: CASCERNTEAFF. The CDR3 nucleotides read TGTGCCAGCTGTGAGCGGAACACTGAAGCTTTCTTT. The variable domain in full, with the rest retrieved from reference TRBV19 and TRBJ1-1, is DGGITQSPKYLFRKEGQNVTLSCEQNLNHDAMYWYRQDPGQGLRLIYYSQIVNDFQKGDIAEGYSVSREKKESFPLTVTSAQKNPTAFYLCASCERNTEAFFGQGTRLTVV.

The chain couples TRBV5-1 to TRBJ1-1, with 7 nucleotides matching TRBD1. The CDR3 has 13 residues. The germline gives CDR1 SGHRS, CDR2 YFSETQ. Germline trimming cut 7 bases from V and 6 bases from J; bases unmatched to any gene: 9. CDR3 protein: CASRRQGFSEAFF. The CDR3 DNA sequence: TGCGCCAGCCGGAGACAGGGTTTCTCTGAAGCTTTCTTT.

The chain carries TRBV11-2 and TRBJ2-2; 8 positions agree with TRBD1. Germline CDR1 reads SGHAT; CDR2 reads FQNNGV. Trimming at V came to 5 bases and at J to 5 bases, leaving 7 bases not matched to a gene. CDR3 length: 15 amino acids. DNA for the CDR3: TGTGCCAGCAGCCGGGGGACAGGAAGGACCGGGGAGCTGTTTTTT. This gives the protein CASSRGTGRTGELFF.

This clone was observed a single time. The chain uses TRBV9 and TRBJ2-1, with D tentatively TRBD2 (5 bases). With 4 bases removed from V and 4 bases from J, the gap between germline ends came to 15 bases. The CDR3 is 15 residues long. Looked up from germline, CDR1 is SGDLS and CDR2 is YYNGEE. CDR3 sequence (DNA): TGTGCCAGCAGCCAAGATAGGGAGCATTACAATGAGCAGTTCTTC. It specifies CASSQDREHYNEQFF.

V and J are TRBV7-8 and TRBJ1-2; perhaps TRBD1 as D (5 bases). The CDR3 has 16 amino acids. V was trimmed by 5 bases and J by 4 bases, leaving 20 bases between them. Germline CDR1 is SGHVS and CDR2 is FQNEAQ. This CDR3 reads CASSAESAGKIYGYTF. CDR3 DNA sequence: TGTGCCAGCAGCGCTGAATCGGCAGGGAAGATCTATGGCTACACCTTC. Full variable domain (outside the CDR3, taken from reference TRBV7-8 and TRBJ1-2): GAGVSQSPRYKVAKRGQDVALRCDPISGHVSLFWYQQALGQGPEFLTYFQNEAQLDKSGLPSDRFFAERPEGSVSTLKIQRTQQEDSAVYLCASSAESAGKIYGYTFGSGTRLTVV.

About this clone itself: Different DNA sequences within this sample yield the same CDR3. This chain links TRBV7-6 with TRBJ2-3; D ambiguous. Germline-derived CDR1 and CDR2 are SGHVS and FNYEAQ. There are 14 residues in the CDR3. V shed 1 base and J shed 0 bases, with 5 bases lying between them. The CDR3, as DNA: TGTGCCAGCAGCTTAGGCCCCAGCACAGATACGCAGTATTTT. This encodes CASSLGPSTDTQYF.

V is TRBV29-1 and J is TRBJ1-2; the match to TRBD1 covers 8 bases. V lost 6 bases, J lost 4 bases, and 4 bases stayed unmatched. The CDR3 runs to 12 residues. Per germline, CDR1 SQVTM and CDR2 ANQGSEA. CDR3 nucleotide sequence: TGCAGCGTAGCAGGGGGCGGCTATGGCTACACCTTC. Its translation is CSVAGGGYGYTF.

The CDR3 region has the DNA TGTGCCAGCAGCAACTCCGGGACAGGGAACACTGAAGCTTTCTTT. Translating it yields CASSNSGTGNTEAFF. The chain has TRBV7-2 and TRBJ1-1; 8 bases fit TRBD1. V was pared by 5 bases and J by 1 base, with 6 bases of the junction left unmatched. The germline V gene has CDR1 SGHTA and CDR2 FQGNSA. The CDR3 contains 15 residues. Based on the CDR3 plus reference TRBV7-2 and TRBJ1-1, the full variable domain is GAGVSQSPSNKVTEKGKDVELRCDPISGHTALYWYRQSLGQGLEFLIYFQGNSAPDKSGLPSDRFSAERTGGSVSTLTIQRTQQEDSAVYLCASSNSGTGNTEAFFGQGTRLTVV.

Regarding this clone: The identical CDR3 is also encoded by other nucleotide sequences in the sample. The rearrangement links TRBV7-3 to TRBJ2-2, with a weak D call TRBD2 (5 bases). This CDR3 comprises 14 residues. Trimming left V 2 bases short and J 7 bases short, with 11 bases between. In germline, CDR1 is SGHTA, CDR2 FQGTGA. DNA of the CDR3: TGTGCCAGCAGCTTAGGCACTAGTGGCGGGGAGCTGTTTTTT. It encodes CASSLGTSGGELFF.